This TCR beta chain was sequenced for a study of blood T cell repertoires in COVID-19. Study details: COVID-19 samples, acute and convalescent, were from the United States, Italy and Spain.

The CDR3 is 13 residues long. From germline, CDR1 is DFQATT and CDR2 SNEGSKA (reference sequence). The ends lost 3 bases at V and 1 base at J; junction bases unmatched: 2. The method was immunoSEQ multiplex PCR; TCRdb's version includes in-frame clones alone and lacks a portion of them. Altogether 150,000 to 200,000 clones are present, roughly 88% being singletons, with the ten largest covering approximately 5.1%. V usage is TRBV20-1 and J usage is TRBJ2-5; 7 bases align to TRBD2. Sequenced input: PBMCs or T cells enriched from blood (not recorded which). The sequence came from a man between 65 and 85 years old who had been exposed to COVID-19. CDR3 bases: TGCAGTGCTAGTAGGACTAGCCAAGAGACCCAGTACTTC. It yields the protein CSASRTSQETQYF.